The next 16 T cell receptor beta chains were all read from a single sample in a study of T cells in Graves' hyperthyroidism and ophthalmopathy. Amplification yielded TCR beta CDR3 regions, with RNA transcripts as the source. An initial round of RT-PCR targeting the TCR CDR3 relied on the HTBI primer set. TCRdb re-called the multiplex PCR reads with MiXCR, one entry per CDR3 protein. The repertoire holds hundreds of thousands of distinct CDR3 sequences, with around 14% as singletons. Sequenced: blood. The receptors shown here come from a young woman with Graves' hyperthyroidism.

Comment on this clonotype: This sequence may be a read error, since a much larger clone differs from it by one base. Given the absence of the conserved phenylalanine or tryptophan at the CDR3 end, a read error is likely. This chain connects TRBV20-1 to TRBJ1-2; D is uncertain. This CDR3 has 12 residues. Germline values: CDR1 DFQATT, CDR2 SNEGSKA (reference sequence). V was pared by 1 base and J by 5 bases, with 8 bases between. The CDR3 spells CSARGVFYGYTL. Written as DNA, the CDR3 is TGCAGTGCTAGAGGTGTTTTTTATGGCTACACCCTC.

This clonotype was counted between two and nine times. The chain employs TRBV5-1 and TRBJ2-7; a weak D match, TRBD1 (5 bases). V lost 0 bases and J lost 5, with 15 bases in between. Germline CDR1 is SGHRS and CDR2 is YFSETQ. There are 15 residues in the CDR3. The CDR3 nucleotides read TGCGCCAGCAGCTTGGGTCCAGGGATAAACGACGAGCAGTACTTC. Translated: CASSLGPGINDEQYF. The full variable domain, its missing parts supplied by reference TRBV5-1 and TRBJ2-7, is KAGVTQTPRYLIKTRGQQVTLSCSPISGHRSVSWYQQTPGQGLQFLFEYFSETQRNKGNFPGRFSGRQFSNSRSEMNVSTLELGDSALYLCASSLGPGINDEQYFGPGTRLTVT.

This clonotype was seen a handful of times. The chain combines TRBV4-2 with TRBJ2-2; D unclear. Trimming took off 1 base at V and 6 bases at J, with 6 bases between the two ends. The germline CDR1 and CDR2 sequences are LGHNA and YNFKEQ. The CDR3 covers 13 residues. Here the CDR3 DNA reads TGTGCCAGCAGCCAAGCCCTAGCCGGGGAGCTGTTTTTT. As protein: CASSQALAGELFF.

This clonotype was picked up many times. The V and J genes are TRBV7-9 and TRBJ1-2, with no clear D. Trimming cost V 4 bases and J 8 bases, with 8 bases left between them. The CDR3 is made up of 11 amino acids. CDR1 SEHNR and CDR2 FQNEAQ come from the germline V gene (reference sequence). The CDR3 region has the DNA TGTGCCAGCAGCTCTTCGTCCGGCTACACCTTC. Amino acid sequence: CASSSSSGYTF.

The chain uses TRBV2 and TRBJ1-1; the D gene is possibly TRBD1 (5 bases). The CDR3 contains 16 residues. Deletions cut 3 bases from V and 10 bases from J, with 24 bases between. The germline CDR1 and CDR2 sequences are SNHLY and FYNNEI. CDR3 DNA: TGTGCCAGCAGTGAGAAGGGGACGACGGCTACTTTGGTAGCTTTCTTT. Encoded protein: CASSEKGTTATLVAFF. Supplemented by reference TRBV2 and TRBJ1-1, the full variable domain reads EPEVTQTPSHQVTQMGQEVILRCVPISNHLYFYWYRQILGQKVEFLVSFYNNEISEKSEIFDDQFSVERPDGSNFTLKIRSTKLEDSAMYFCASSEKGTTATLVAFFGQGTRLTVV.

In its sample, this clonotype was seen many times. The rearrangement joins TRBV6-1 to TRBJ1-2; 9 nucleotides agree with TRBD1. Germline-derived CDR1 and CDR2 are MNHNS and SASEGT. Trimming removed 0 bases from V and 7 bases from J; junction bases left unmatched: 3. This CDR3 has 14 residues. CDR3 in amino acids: CASSEAGQGGGYTF. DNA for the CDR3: TGTGCCAGCAGTGAAGCGGGACAGGGAGGTGGCTACACCTTC.

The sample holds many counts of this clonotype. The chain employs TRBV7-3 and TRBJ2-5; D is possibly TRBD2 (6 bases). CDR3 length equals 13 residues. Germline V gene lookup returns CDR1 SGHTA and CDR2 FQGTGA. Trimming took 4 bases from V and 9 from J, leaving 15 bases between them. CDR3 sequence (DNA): TGTGCCAGCAGCTCCGGGGAGGCGGAGGCCCAGTACTTC. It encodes CASSSGEAEAQYF.

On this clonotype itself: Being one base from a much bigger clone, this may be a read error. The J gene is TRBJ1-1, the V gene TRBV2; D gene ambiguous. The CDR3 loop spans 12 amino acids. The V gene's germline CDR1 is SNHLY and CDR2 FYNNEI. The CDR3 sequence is CASNEPNTEAFF. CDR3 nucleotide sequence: TGTGCCAGCAATGAACCAAACACTGAAGCTTTCTTT.

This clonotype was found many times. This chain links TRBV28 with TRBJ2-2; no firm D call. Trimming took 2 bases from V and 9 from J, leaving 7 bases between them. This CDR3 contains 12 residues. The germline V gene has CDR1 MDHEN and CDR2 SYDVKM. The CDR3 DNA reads TGTGCCAGCAGTTTAAGCGACAGGGAGCTGTTTTTT. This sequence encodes CASSLSDRELFF.

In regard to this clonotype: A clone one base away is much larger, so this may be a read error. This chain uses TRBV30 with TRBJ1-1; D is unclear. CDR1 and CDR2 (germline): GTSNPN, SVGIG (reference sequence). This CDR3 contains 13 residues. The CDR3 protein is CARSVDVNTEAFF. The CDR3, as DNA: TGTGCCCGGAGTGTAGACGTGAACACTGAAGCTTTCTTT. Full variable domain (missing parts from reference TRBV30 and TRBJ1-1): SQTIHQWPATLVQPVGSPLSLECTVEGTSNPNLYWYRQAAGRGLQLLFYSVGIGQISSEVPQNLSASRPQDRQFILSSKKLLLSDSGFYLCARSVDVNTEAFFGQGTRLTVV.

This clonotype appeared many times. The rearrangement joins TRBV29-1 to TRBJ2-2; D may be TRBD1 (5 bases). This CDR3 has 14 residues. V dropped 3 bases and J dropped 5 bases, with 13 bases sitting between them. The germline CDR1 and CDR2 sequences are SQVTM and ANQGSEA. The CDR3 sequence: CSVDHQGRTGELFF. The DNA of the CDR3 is TGCAGCGTTGATCATCAGGGTAGGACCGGGGAGCTGTTTTTT.

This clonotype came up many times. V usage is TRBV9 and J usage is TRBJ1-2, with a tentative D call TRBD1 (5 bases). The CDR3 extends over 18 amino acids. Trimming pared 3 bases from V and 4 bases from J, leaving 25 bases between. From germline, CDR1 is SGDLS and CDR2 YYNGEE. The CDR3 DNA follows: TGTGCCAGCAGCGCCCGGGACCGCTACTCGAGCAGAGGCTATGGCTACACCTTC. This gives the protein CASSARDRYSSRGYGYTF.

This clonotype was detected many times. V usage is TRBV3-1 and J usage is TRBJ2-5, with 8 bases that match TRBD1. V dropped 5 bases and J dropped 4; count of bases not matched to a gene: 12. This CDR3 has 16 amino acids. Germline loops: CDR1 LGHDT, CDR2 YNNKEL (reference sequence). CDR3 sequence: CASSERTGKFGETQYF. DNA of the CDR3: TGTGCCAGCAGCGAAAGGACAGGGAAATTTGGAGAGACCCAGTACTTC.

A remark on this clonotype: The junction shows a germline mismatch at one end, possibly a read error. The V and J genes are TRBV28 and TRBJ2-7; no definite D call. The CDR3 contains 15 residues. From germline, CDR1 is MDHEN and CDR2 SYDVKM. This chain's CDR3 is CASSLYAAGSYERYF. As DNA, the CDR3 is TGTGCCAGCAGTTTATATGCAGCTGGTTCCTACGAGCGGTACTTC.

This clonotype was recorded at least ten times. The CDR3 here is CASSYAQGASGYTF. The CDR3 DNA reads TGTGCCAGCAGTTACGCGCAGGGGGCTTCTGGCTACACCTTC. The chain carries TRBV6-2 or TRBV6-3 and TRBJ1-2; TRBD1 aligns across 8 bases. The CDR3 has 14 amino acids. The V gene's germline CDR1 is MNHEY and CDR2 SVGEGT. Trimming removed 2 bases from V and 7 bases from J; junction bases left unmatched: 6.

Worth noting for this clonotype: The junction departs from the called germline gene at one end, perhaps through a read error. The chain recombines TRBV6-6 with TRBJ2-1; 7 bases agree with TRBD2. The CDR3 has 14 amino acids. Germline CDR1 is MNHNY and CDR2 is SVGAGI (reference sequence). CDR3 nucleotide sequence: TGTACCAGCAGTTACTCGGGGGGAGGGATTGAGCAGTTCTTC. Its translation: CTSSYSGGGIEQFF.